This T cell receptor (beta chain) was sequenced for a study of a mutant IDH1 vaccine in newly diagnosed glioma. This clone occurred once. The antigen remains unidentified. Noted time point: week 35, safety follow-up. Each dose delivered 300 ug of mutant IDH1 20-mer peptide subcutaneously with imiquimod. CDR1 and CDR2 (germline): MGHRA, YSYEKL. This CDR3 contains 16 residues. V lost 0 bases, J lost 6 bases, and 17 bases lay in between. Produced via immunoSEQ multiplex PCR; TCRdb's table is partial and in-frame only. The profile shows roughly 40,000 clones, approximately 80% of them singletons. The sample consisted of PBMCs, taken from a glioma patient whose treatment included an IDH1 peptide vaccine. The chain has TRBV4-1 and TRBJ1-1, with D perhaps matching TRBD1 (5 bases). This TCR was sampled from a woman aged 45-60 years with glioma. CDR3 sequence reads: CASSQDLRGAPSEAFF. For the CDR3, the DNA is TGCGCCAGCAGCCAAGATCTACGGGGCGCCCCCTCTGAAGCTTTCTTT.